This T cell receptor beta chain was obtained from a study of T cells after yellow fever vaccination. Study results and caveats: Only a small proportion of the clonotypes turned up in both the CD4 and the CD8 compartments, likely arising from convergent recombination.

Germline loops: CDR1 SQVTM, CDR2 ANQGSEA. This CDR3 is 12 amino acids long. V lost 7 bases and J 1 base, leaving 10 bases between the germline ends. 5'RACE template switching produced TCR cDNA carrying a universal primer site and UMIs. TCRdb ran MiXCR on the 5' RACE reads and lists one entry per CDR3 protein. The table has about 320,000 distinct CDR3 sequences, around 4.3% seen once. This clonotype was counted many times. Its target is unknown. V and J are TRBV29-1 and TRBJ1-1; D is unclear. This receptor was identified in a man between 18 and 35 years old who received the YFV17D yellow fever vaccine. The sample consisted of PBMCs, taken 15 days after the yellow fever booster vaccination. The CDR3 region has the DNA TGCAGCGCCCTGCCGACGAACACTGAAGCTTTCTTT. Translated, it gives CSALPTNTEAFF.